The clone carrying this TCR beta chain has just a few counts. As yet, its antigen is unknown. This specimen comes from a study of T cell responses to AZD1222 COVID-19 vaccine. Whole-study findings and limits: Just five to seven people given AZD1222 tested seropositive at baseline.

Profiling relied on immunoSEQ multiplex PCR, and the TCRdb table lists in-frame clones only, not all of them. The sample comprises nearly 110,000 clones, nearly 90% of which are singletons, and 4.5% to 6% rests with the top ten. CDR3 size: 11 residues. Trimming took 5 bases from V and 5 from J, leaving 10 bases between them. Looked up from germline, CDR1 is GTSNPN and CDR2 is SVGIG (reference sequence). This sequence was found in an adult who received the AZD1222 COVID-19 vaccine. The sample was peripheral blood, taken 28 days after the second AZD1222 dose. The genes are TRBV30 and TRBJ2-7, with D perhaps matching TRBD1 (6 bases). The CDR3: CAWGSGDEQYF. The CDR3 bases are TGTGCCTGGGGCTCAGGGGACGAGCAGTACTTC. The full variable domain, its missing parts supplied by reference TRBV30 and TRBJ2-7, is SQTIHQWPATLVQPVGSPLSLECTVEGTSNPNLYWYRQAAGRGLQLLFYSVGIGQISSEVPQNLSASRPQDRQFILSSKKLLLSDSGFYLCAWGSGDEQYFGPGTRLTVT.